These 14 T cell receptor beta chains were sequenced from one sample in a study of CDR3 diversity in severe acne. A single record per CDR3 protein comes from TCRdb applying MiXCR to the PCR reads. Here the sample spans 85,000 to 120,000 distinct CDR3 sequences, 45% to 60% being singletons. Sequencing used blood. The source of these receptors is a male donor with acne.

This clonotype was detected many times. This chain uses TRBV9 with TRBJ2-2, with 9 nucleotides matching TRBD2. Trimming cost V 3 bases and J 4 bases; bases outside gene matches: 4. The germline V gene has CDR1 SGDLS and CDR2 YYNGEE. This CDR3 is 15 amino acids long. CDR3 residues: CASSAREGGTGELFF. The CDR3 DNA reads as TGTGCCAGCAGCGCGCGGGAGGGGGGCACCGGGGAGCTGTTTTTT.

The V call is TRBV20-1, the J call TRBJ2-2; D is unresolved. Trimming shortened V by 5 bases and J by 5 bases, and 15 bases separated the two germline ends. CDR3 length: 14 amino acids. In germline, CDR1 is DFQATT, CDR2 SNEGSKA (reference sequence). The CDR3 is CSAAPEHDTGELFF. CDR3 coding DNA: TGCAGTGCTGCCCCGGAACACGATACCGGGGAGCTGTTTTTT.

This clonotype showed up many times. The CDR3 coding sequence is TGTGCCAGCAGTACCTGGGGCGGGAACGTCCTGACTTTC. It yields the protein CASSTWGGNVLTF. The chain has TRBV25-1 and TRBJ2-6; D may match TRBD1 or TRBD2 (5 bases each). This CDR3 has 13 residues. The V end was cut by 5 bases, the J end by 10 bases, with 12 bases between. The germline gives CDR1 MGHDK, CDR2 SYGVNS.

The chain is built from TRBV9 and TRBJ2-2, with TRBD1 identical over 9 bases. Trimming at V came to 7 bases and at J to 5 bases, leaving 9 bases not matched to a gene. This CDR3 is built from 15 residues. The germline V gene encodes CDR1 SGDLS and CDR2 YYNGEE. CDR3: CASGAGTGPTGELFF. The DNA of the CDR3 is TGTGCCAGCGGCGCCGGGACAGGGCCGACCGGGGAGCTGTTTTTT.

The chain recombines TRBV3-1 with TRBJ2-1; TRBD2 is a possible D gene (5 bases). The V end lost 0 bases, the J end lost 1 base, and 13 bases lay between the germline ends. The germline V gene encodes CDR1 LGHDT and CDR2 YNNKEL (reference sequence). CDR3 length equals 17 residues. CDR3 residues: CASSQELGRGSYNEQFF. The CDR3 nucleotides read TGTGCCAGCAGCCAAGAGCTAGGACGGGGATCCTACAATGAGCAGTTCTTC.

The chain employs TRBV7-8 and TRBJ2-2; 7 bases line up with TRBD1. V gave up 3 bases and J gave up 5 bases; unmatched junction bases: 6. The germline gives CDR1 SGHVS, CDR2 FQNEAQ. This CDR3 spans 15 amino acids. CDR3 DNA: TGTGCCAGCAGCTTGACAGGGAGTGGTACCGGGGAGCTGTTTTTT. This gives the protein CASSLTGSGTGELFF.

The chain combines TRBV7-8 with TRBJ2-3, with TRBD1 identical over 7 bases. The CDR3 length is 15 residues. The V segment lost 1 base and the J segment 8 bases; nucleotides outside the gene matches: 9. Germline CDR1 reads SGHVS; CDR2 reads FQNEAQ. DNA of the CDR3: TGTGCCAGCAGCTTAGAAGGGGGCAGGGCAGTTACGCAGTATTTT. It is translated as CASSLEGGRAVTQYF.

This clonotype has only one observation. V usage is TRBV9 and J usage is TRBJ2-7; 10 nucleotides agree with TRBD1. The V and J ends lost 5 bases and 5 bases, in that order; junction bases with no gene match: 13. Germline CDR1 is SGDLS and CDR2 is YYNGEE. The CDR3 loop spans 16 amino acids. Written as DNA, the CDR3 is TGTGCCAGCAGTCCCAATCCGCCGACAGGGGGCGACGAGCAGTACTTC. Its protein product is CASSPNPPTGGDEQYF.

This clonotype was found many times. The V gene is TRBV12-3 or TRBV12-4, the J gene TRBJ1-4; D uncertain. This CDR3 spans 13 amino acids. V lost 3 bases and J 5 bases, leaving 7 bases between the germline ends. In DNA form, the CDR3 reads TGTGCCAGCAGTTTTATACCCAATGAAAAACTGTTTTTT. The encoded protein is CASSFIPNEKLFF.

The chain joins TRBV7-2 to TRBJ1-1, with D tentatively TRBD1 (5 bases). Between the trimmed V and J ends, which lost 3 bases and 1 base, there was a span of 9 bases. There are 14 residues in the CDR3. CDR1 and CDR2 from the germline V gene are SGHTA and FQGNSA. CDR3 amino acids: CASSLEGKNTEAFF. The DNA for the CDR3 is TGTGCCAGCAGCTTGGAGGGGAAGAACACTGAAGCTTTCTTT.

This clonotype is a singleton in its sample. A much larger clone differs by one base, so this may be a read error. The chain has TRBV7-6 and TRBJ1-3, with D possibly TRBD1 on 6 matching bases. This CDR3 is 15 amino acids long. From germline, CDR1 is SGHVS and CDR2 FNYEAQ. For the CDR3, the DNA is TGTGCCAGCAGTTACAGGGAAGGCCCTGGAAACACCATACATTTT. It specifies CASSYREGPGNTIHF.

The chain recombines TRBV10-2 with TRBJ2-7, with a tentative D call TRBD2 (6 bases). The CDR3 contains 12 residues. Per the germline V gene, CDR1 is WSHSY and CDR2 is SAAADI. The V end lost 8 bases, the J end lost 1 base, and 9 bases lay between the germline ends. The CDR3, as DNA: TGCGCCAGCGGAGGGATTTCCTACGAGCAGTACTTC. Its protein is CASGGISYEQYF.

In regard to this clonotype: A read error may account for a junction end that differs from germline. The gene calls are TRBV10-3 and TRBJ1-2; TRBD1 might be the D (5 bases). This CDR3 is 13 amino acids long. Germline V gives CDR1 ENHRY, CDR2 SYGVKD. The CDR3 coding sequence is TGTGCCAGCAGTCTTACCGGGGGCTATGGCTACACCTTC. Protein product: CASSLTGGYGYTF.

Many counts were recorded for this clonotype. The CDR3 is CASSPVAGAYTDTQYF. The CDR3 DNA follows: TGTGCCAGCAGTCCTGTAGCGGGAGCCTATACAGATACGCAGTATTTT. The V call is TRBV6-6, the J call TRBJ2-3; 9 positions agree with TRBD2. This CDR3 region has 16 residues. Germline CDR1 MNHNY, CDR2 SVGAGI (reference sequence). V shed 5 bases and J 3 bases; nucleotides not matched to a gene: 9.